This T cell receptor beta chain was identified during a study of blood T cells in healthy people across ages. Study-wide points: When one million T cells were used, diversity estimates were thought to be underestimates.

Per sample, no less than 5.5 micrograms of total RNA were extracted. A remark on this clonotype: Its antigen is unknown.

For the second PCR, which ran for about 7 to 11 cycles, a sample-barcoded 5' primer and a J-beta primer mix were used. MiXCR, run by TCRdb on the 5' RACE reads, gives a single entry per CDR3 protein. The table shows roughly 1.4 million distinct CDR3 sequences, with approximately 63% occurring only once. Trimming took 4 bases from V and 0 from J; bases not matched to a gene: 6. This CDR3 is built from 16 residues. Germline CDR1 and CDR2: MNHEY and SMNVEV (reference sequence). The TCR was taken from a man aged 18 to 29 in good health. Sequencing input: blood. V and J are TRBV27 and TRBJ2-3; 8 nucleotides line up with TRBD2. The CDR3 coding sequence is TGTGCCAGCAGTTCCCTTAAGCGGGAGAGCACAGATACGCAGTATTTT. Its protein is CASSSLKRESTDTQYF.